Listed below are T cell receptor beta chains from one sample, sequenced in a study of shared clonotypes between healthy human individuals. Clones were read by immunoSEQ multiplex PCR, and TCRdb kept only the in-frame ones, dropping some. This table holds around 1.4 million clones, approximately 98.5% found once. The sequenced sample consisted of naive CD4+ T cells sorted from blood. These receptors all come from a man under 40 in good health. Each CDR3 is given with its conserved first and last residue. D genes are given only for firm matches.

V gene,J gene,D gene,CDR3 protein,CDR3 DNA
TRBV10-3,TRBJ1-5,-,CAIQSSLNQPQHF,TGTGCCATCCAAAGTTCCCTCAATCAGCCCCAGCATTTT
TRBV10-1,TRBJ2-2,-,CASSGQGMGLNTAGPNTGELFF,TGCGCCAGCAGCGGACAGGGTATGGGACTAAACACGGCGGGCCCGAACACCGGGGAGCTGTTTTTT
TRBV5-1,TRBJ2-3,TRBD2,CASSLAAIAGGPGTDTQYF,TGCGCCAGCAGCTTGGCCGCGATAGCGGGAGGGCCAGGGACAGATACGCAGTATTTT
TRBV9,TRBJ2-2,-,CASSSDRVNTGELFF,TGTGCCAGCAGCAGCGACAGAGTTAACACCGGGGAGCTGTTTTTT
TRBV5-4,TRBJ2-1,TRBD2,CASKQGGRGWSNEQFF,TGTGCCAGCAAACAAGGCGGGAGGGGGTGGAGTAATGAGCAGTTCTTC
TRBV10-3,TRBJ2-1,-,CAISESPHYNEQFF,TGTGCCATCAGTGAGTCGCCGCATTACAATGAGCAGTTCTTC
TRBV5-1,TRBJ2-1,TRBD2,CASSSGLADHNEQFF,TGCGCCAGCAGCTCGGGACTAGCGGATCACAATGAGCAGTTCTTC
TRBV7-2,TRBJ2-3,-,CASSPALEPTQYF,TGTGCCAGCAGCCCGGCGTTGGAGCCTACGCAGTATTTT
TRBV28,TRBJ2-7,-,CASSLGLPYEQYF,TGTGCCAGCAGTTTGGGGTTACCCTACGAGCAGTACTTC
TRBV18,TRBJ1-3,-,CASSPSSLNSGNTIYF,TGTGCCAGCTCACCATCGAGTTTAAACTCTGGAAACACCATATATTTT
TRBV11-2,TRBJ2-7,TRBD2,CASSLRGGIIIYEQYF,TGTGCCAGCAGCTTGAGGGGAGGGATTATCATTTACGAGCAGTACTTC
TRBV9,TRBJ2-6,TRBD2,CASSVALSSGSLISGANVLTF,TGTGCCAGCAGCGTAGCCCTATCTAGCGGGAGTCTCATCTCTGGGGCCAACGTCCTGACTTTC
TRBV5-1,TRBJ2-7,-,CASSEITSSYEQYF,TGCGCCAGCAGCGAGATAACTAGCTCCTACGAGCAGTACTTC
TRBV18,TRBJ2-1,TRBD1,CASSLDRDRVKTYNEQFF,TGTGCCAGCTCACTAGACCGGGACAGGGTTAAAACCTACAATGAGCAGTTCTTC
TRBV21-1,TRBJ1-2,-,CASSKGTANYGYTF,TGTGCCAGCAGCAAAGGCACCGCCAACTATGGCTACACCTTC
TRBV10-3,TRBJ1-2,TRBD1,CATGTGDPGYTF,TGTGCCACGGGGACAGGTGATCCTGGCTACACCTTC
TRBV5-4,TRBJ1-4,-,CASSLGPGTNEKLFF,TGTGCCAGCAGCTTGGGGCCAGGTACTAATGAAAAACTGTTTTTT
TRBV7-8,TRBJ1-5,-,CASSLSSVGNQPQHF,TGTGCCAGCAGCTTATCCTCAGTTGGCAATCAGCCCCAGCATTTT
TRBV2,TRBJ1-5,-,CAASGQGDGQPQHF,TGTGCCGCCAGTGGGCAGGGAGATGGTCAGCCCCAGCATTTT
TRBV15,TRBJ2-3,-,CATSRDPASTDTQYF,TGTGCCACCAGCAGAGATCCCGCCAGCACAGATACGCAGTATTTT
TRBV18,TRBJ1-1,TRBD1,CASSPKEAGGTEAFF,TGTGCCAGCTCACCAAAGGAGGCAGGGGGGACTGAAGCTTTCTTT
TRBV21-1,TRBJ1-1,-,CASSCRLRFKNTEAFF,TGTGCCAGCAGCTGCCGCCTGAGGTTCAAGAACACTGAAGCTTTCTTT
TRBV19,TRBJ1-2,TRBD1,CASIRRTGGAGYGYTF,TGTGCCAGTATCAGGCGGACAGGGGGCGCGGGTTATGGCTACACCTTC
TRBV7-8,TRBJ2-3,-,CASSLNEDTQYF,TGTGCCAGCAGCTTAAACGAGGATACGCAGTATTTT
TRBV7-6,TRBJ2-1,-,CATRGNNNEQFF,TGTGCCACCCGCGGGAACAACAATGAGCAGTTCTTC